One T cell receptor (beta chain) is described in this entry. Deep-level running was used for the assay. Every subset had its genomic DNA shared out evenly among several immunoSEQ plates. The sorted-subset replicate PCRs were given around 200 ng DNA, which is roughly 30,000 T cell genomes. Assay: immunoSEQ multiplex PCR; the TCRdb copy retains only in-frame clones and omits some. The table has 1.4 million to 1.5 million clones, roughly 95% seen once. This specimen belongs to a study of shared clonotypes between healthy human individuals. Germline V gives CDR1 SGHRS, CDR2 YFSETQ. The CDR3 spans 15 residues. V dropped 5 bases and J dropped 9; count of bases not matched to a gene: 14.

The specimen was naive CD4+ T cells sorted from blood. Subset of the sample: CD45RA+ positively selected. The source is a man aged 30 to 39 in good health. V gene TRBV5-1 combines with J gene TRBJ2-1; TRBD2 matches 7 bases. The CDR3 spells CASSLGTIASGEQFF. In DNA, the CDR3 is TGCGCCAGCAGTCTCGGGACTATCGCAAGTGGTGAGCAGTTCTTC.